Listed below are T cell receptor beta chains from one sample, sequenced in a study of blood T cell repertoires in COVID-19. The protocol was immunoSEQ multiplex PCR, while the TCRdb copy is restricted to in-frame clones and leaves out a portion. This table holds some 200,000 clones, around 84% found once. The sequencing input was peripheral blood. Receptors originate from a man between 45 and 60 years old who had recovered from COVID-19. CDR3s include the opening cysteine and the closing phenylalanine or tryptophan. A D gene is named only where the DNA matches it firmly. Rows give clone size only sometimes, using once, few, many, or a class for an expanded clone.

>TRBJ2-2|TRBV7-9|-|-
CASNSQGDTGELFF
TGTGCCAGCAACTCCCAAGGGGACACCGGGGAGCTGTTTTTT
>TRBJ2-5|TRBV2|-|-
CASSPEPSSAKGTQYF
TGTGCCAGCAGCCCCGAACCCTCTAGCGCGAAGGGGACCCAGTACTTC
>TRBJ2-7|TRBV1|-|-
CTSSQDASAAYEQYF
TGCACCAGCAGCCAAGACGCTAGTGCAGCCTACGAGCAGTACTTC
>TRBJ2-1|TRBV11-3|-|-
CASSLAAGNEQFF
TGTGCCAGCAGCTTAGCCGCAGGGAATGAGCAGTTCTTC
>TRBJ2-5|TRBV5-1|-|-
CASSLEARSPETQYF
TGCGCCAGCAGCTTGGAAGCGAGAAGTCCGGAGACCCAGTACTTC
>TRBJ2-3|TRBV2|TRBD1|-
CASTAPGQGSTDTQYF
TGTGCCAGCACGGCACCGGGACAGGGGTCTACAGATACGCAGTATTTT
>TRBJ1-5|TRBV24-1|-|-
CATSLRGQNQPQHF
TGTGCCACCAGTTTAAGGGGACAAAATCAGCCCCAGCATTTT
>TRBJ2-1|TRBV10-3|TRBD2|-
CAISESSGGGTYEQFF
TGTGCCATCAGTGAGTCGAGCGGGGGGGGCACGTATGAGCAGTTCTTC
>TRBJ1-6|TRBV7-6|TRBD1|-
CASSSDRAYNSPLHF
TGTGCCAGCAGCTCGGACAGGGCCTATAATTCACCCCTCCACTTT
>TRBJ1-1|TRBV18|-|-
CASSPLQSGGRRETEAFF
TGTGCCAGCTCACCGTTACAATCGGGGGGGCGCAGGGAAACTGAAGCTTTCTTT
>TRBJ2-5|TRBV6-1|TRBD2|-
CASSEEGLAGGLKYF
TGTGCCAGCAGTGAGGAGGGACTAGCGGGAGGTCTCAAGTACTTC
>TRBJ2-3|TRBV6-5|TRBD2|few
CASSWGTKTDTQYF
TGTGCCAGCAGTTGGGGGACTAAGACAGATACGCAGTATTTT
>TRBJ2-3|TRBV2|TRBD2|-
CASRLSGASTDTQYF
TGTGCCAGCAGGTTGAGCGGGGCTAGCACAGATACGCAGTATTTT
>TRBJ1-4|TRBV19|-|-
CASSIWSEAKKLFF
TGTGCCAGTAGTATCTGGTCAGAGGCCAAAAAACTGTTTTTT
>TRBJ2-1|TRBV19|-|-
CASTTGKRGHNEQFF
TGTGCCAGTACTACAGGGAAACGGGGCCACAATGAGCAGTTCTTC
>TRBJ2-1|TRBV30|-|-
CAWSALNEQFF
TGTGCCTGGAGTGCCCTGAATGAGCAGTTCTTC
>TRBJ2-3|TRBV12-3/TRBV12-4|-|once
CASSLYSDTQYF
TGTGCCAGCAGTTTGTATTCAGATACGCAGTATTTT
>TRBJ2-6|TRBV24-1|TRBD2|-
CATSDPSPSGTPHGANVLTF
TGTGCCACCAGTGACCCGTCCCCTAGCGGGACACCCCATGGGGCCAACGTCCTGACTTTC
>TRBJ2-1|TRBV28|-|-
CASSLDRNNEQFF
TGTGCCAGCAGTTTAGATAGAAACAATGAGCAGTTCTTC
>TRBJ2-5|TRBV6-5|-|once
CASSYTVQETQYF
TGTGCCAGCAGTTACACAGTTCAAGAGACCCAGTACTTC
>TRBJ2-7|TRBV6-5|TRBD1|-
CASSPGQGGEQYF
TGTGCCAGCAGTCCGGGACAGGGAGGCGAGCAGTACTTC
>TRBJ1-1|TRBV5-1|TRBD1|once
CASSLLGQGASAEAFF
TGCGCCAGCAGCTTGTTAGGACAGGGGGCGTCGGCTGAAGCTTTCTTT
>TRBJ2-6|TRBV30|-|-
CARKGAGANVLTF
TGTGCCCGGAAGGGGGCTGGGGCCAACGTCCTGACTTTC
>TRBJ2-2|TRBV4-2|TRBD2|-
CASSPGGSSGAGELFF
TGTGCCAGCAGCCCCGGGGGTAGTAGCGGGGCCGGGGAGCTGTTTTTT
>TRBJ2-7|TRBV11-3|-|-
CASSLDLRGEQYF
TGTGCCAGCAGCTTAGATTTAAGAGGAGAGCAGTACTTC
>TRBJ2-3|TRBV24-1|-|-
CATSAPTSTDTQYF
TGTGCCACCAGTGCCCCAACTAGCACAGATACGCAGTATTTT
>TRBJ2-1|TRBV19|TRBD2|-
CASSMGRGYNEQFF
TGTGCCAGTAGTATGGGGAGGGGTTACAATGAGCAGTTCTTC
>TRBJ2-7|TRBV5-5|-|-
CASSPGGRVEQYF
TGTGCCAGCAGCCCCGGGGGGCGTGTCGAGCAGTACTTC
>TRBJ2-3|TRBV10-2|-|-
CASSVQGWDTQYF
TGCGCCAGCAGTGTTCAGGGATGGGATACGCAGTATTTT
>TRBJ1-1|TRBV27|TRBD1|-
CASSPPGQGESRAFF
TGTGCCAGCAGTCCCCCGGGACAGGGAGAATCTAGAGCTTTCTTT
>TRBJ1-6|TRBV15|TRBD1|-
CATSSGTGGDNSPLHF
TGTGCCACCAGCAGCGGGACAGGGGGCGATAATTCACCCCTCCACTTT
>TRBJ2-2|TRBV7-8|-|-
CASSLVVLNTGELFF
TGTGCCAGCAGCTTAGTAGTCTTGAACACCGGGGAGCTGTTTTTT
>TRBJ2-3|TRBV18|TRBD1|-
CASSQDDRGTQYF
TGTGCCAGCTCACAAGATGACAGGGGTACGCAGTATTTT
>TRBJ2-7|TRBV30|TRBD1|once
CASLSWDRGYEQYF
TGTGCCTCCCTTTCGTGGGACAGGGGTTACGAGCAGTACTTC
>TRBJ2-3|TRBV7-9|-|-
CASSLIRGSTDTQYF
TGTGCCAGCAGCTTAATTCGGGGAAGCACAGATACGCAGTATTTT
>TRBJ2-3|TRBV7-9|TRBD2|-
CASSGLAGESTDTQYF
TGTGCCAGCAGCGGACTAGCGGGAGAGAGCACAGATACGCAGTATTTT
>TRBJ2-1|TRBV4-2|-|-
CASSQGLGDGRDEQFF
TGTGCCAGCAGCCAGGGGCTAGGAGACGGACGGGATGAGCAGTTCTTC
>TRBJ2-3|TRBV18|TRBD1|-
CASSPGQLNTDTQYF
TGTGCCAGCTCACCGGGACAGCTGAACACAGATACGCAGTATTTT
>TRBJ1-2|TRBV5-1|-|-
CASSAGQFYGYTF
TGCGCCAGCAGCGCCGGACAGTTTTATGGCTACACCTTC
>TRBJ2-7|TRBV3-1/TRBV3-2|-|-
CASSQFSGSGRYEQYF
TGTGCCAGCAGCCAATTCTCCGGGAGTGGTCGGTACGAGCAGTACTTC
>TRBJ2-7|TRBV4-1|TRBD2|-
CASSLYGLGSYEQYF
TGCGCCAGCAGCCTGTACGGACTAGGATCCTACGAGCAGTACTTC
>TRBJ2-1|TRBV7-6|-|-
CASSRGQSYNEQFF
TGTGCCAGCAGCCGTGGACAGTCCTACAATGAGCAGTTCTTC
>TRBJ2-5|TRBV5-1|-|-
CASSFGRAVTRIAETQYF
TGCGCCAGCAGCTTTGGCAGGGCGGTGACTAGGATCGCAGAGACCCAGTACTTC
>TRBJ2-1|TRBV4-2|-|-
CASSQDPAGTPEGEQFF
TGTGCCAGCAGCCAAGATCCGGCCGGGACCCCGGAGGGTGAGCAGTTCTTC
>TRBJ2-1|TRBV24-1|TRBD2|-
CATKRTSGSPEQFF
TGTGCCACCAAACGGACTAGCGGGAGCCCTGAGCAGTTCTTC
>TRBJ2-1|TRBV30|TRBD2|-
CAWGGLGYNEQFF
TGTGCCTGGGGGGGACTAGGGTACAATGAGCAGTTCTTC
>TRBJ2-7|TRBV9|TRBD1|-
CASSAGQGNNEQYF
TGTGCCAGCAGTGCCGGACAGGGAAACAACGAGCAGTACTTC
>TRBJ2-7|TRBV19|-|few
CASSIGGFNEQYF
TGTGCCAGTAGTATCGGAGGGTTCAACGAGCAGTACTTC
>TRBJ1-6|TRBV27|-|-
CASSFTRGGSPLHF
TGTGCCAGCAGTTTTACCAGGGGCGGTTCACCCCTCCACTTT
>TRBJ2-3|TRBV5-1|-|-
CASSLDGDTDTQYF
TGCGCCAGCAGCTTGGACGGTGACACAGATACGCAGTATTTT
>TRBJ2-7|TRBV3-1/TRBV3-2|-|-
CASSQGGQYYEQYF
TGTGCCAGCAGCCAAGGGGGGCAATACTACGAGCAGTACTTC
>TRBJ1-1|TRBV28|TRBD1|-
CASKGQTMNTEAFF
TGTGCCAGCAAGGGACAGACCATGAACACTGAAGCTTTCTTT
>TRBJ2-7|TRBV7-6|TRBD2|-
CASSALGLAGDYEQYF
TGTGCCAGCAGCGCCTTAGGACTAGCGGGAGACTACGAGCAGTACTTC
>TRBJ2-1|TRBV6-2/TRBV6-3|-|few
CASSNSGRYNEQFF
TGTGCCAGCAGTAATAGCGGTCGCTACAATGAGCAGTTCTTC
>TRBJ2-3|TRBV28|TRBD2|-
CASSLAGDASDTQYF
TGTGCCAGCAGCTTAGCGGGGGACGCGTCAGATACGCAGTATTTT
>TRBJ1-1|TRBV2|-|-
CASSDSENTEAFF
TGTGCCAGCAGTGATTCAGAGAACACTGAAGCTTTCTTT
>TRBJ2-7|TRBV18|-|once
CASSLPGSTGEQYF
TGTGCCAGCTCACTGCCGGGAAGTACTGGCGAGCAGTACTTC
>TRBJ1-1|TRBV7-9|-|-
CASSLDGARGTEAFF
TGTGCCAGCAGCTTAGATGGTGCTCGGGGCACTGAAGCTTTCTTT